This passage covers 29 T cell receptor beta chains from one sample sequenced in a study of cytomegalovirus exposure and HLA in healthy donors. 60 Vbeta and 13 Jbeta primers were used in PCR. This table comes from immunoSEQ multiplex PCR, and its TCRdb copy is limited to in-frame clones, with some not included. The sample carries some 78,000 clones, about four fifths recorded once. Sequenced input: PBMCs. The origin of the receptors is a middle-aged man in good health and CMV-seropositive.

The rearrangement uses TRBV30 and TRBJ2-7; TRBD1 matches 8 bases. The germline V gene has CDR1 GTSNPN and CDR2 SVGIG (reference sequence). V shed 3 bases and J 4 bases; nucleotides not matched to a gene: 11. The CDR3 is made up of 15 amino acids. CDR3 in DNA: TGTGCCTGGAGAGACAGGGGCGGGACGAAGTACGAGCAGTACTTC. It codes for CAWRDRGGTKYEQYF.

The DNA for the CDR3 is TGCAGCGTTGAGTGGGACAGGGCGGGCGAGCAGTACTTC. This sequence encodes CSVEWDRAGEQYF. The J gene is TRBJ2-7, the V gene TRBV29-1, with 9 bases aligning to TRBD1. The CDR3 is made up of 13 amino acids. Trimming cost V 3 bases and J 6 bases; bases outside gene matches: 6. Looked up from germline, CDR1 is SQVTM and CDR2 is ANQGSEA.

The genes are TRBV5-1 and TRBJ2-3; 9 bases align to TRBD1. The CDR3 length is 16 residues. Germline trimming cut 4 bases from V and 6 bases from J; bases unmatched to any gene: 12. Germline V lookup: CDR1 SGHRS, CDR2 YFSETQ. The CDR3 sequence: CASSPGTGPPGDTQYF. The DNA of the CDR3 is TGCGCCAGCAGCCCGGGGACAGGGCCCCCGGGGGATACGCAGTATTTT.

This CDR3 reads CASSLASANEKLFF. CDR3 nucleotides: TGCGCCAGCAGCTTAGCGTCGGCTAATGAAAAACTGTTTTTT. The genes are TRBV5-1 and TRBJ1-4; D gene ambiguous. V was cut by 2 bases and J by 3 bases, with 8 bases left in between. CDR3 length equals 14 residues. The V gene's germline CDR1 is SGHRS and CDR2 YFSETQ.

J is TRBJ2-7 and V is TRBV19, with D possibly being TRBD1 (6 bases). Germline assignment: CDR1 LNHDA and CDR2 SQIVND (reference sequence). The V end was cut by 6 bases, the J end by 6 bases, with 15 bases between. CDR3 length equals 13 residues. The CDR3 spells CASSPGQSREQYF. The CDR3 nucleotides read TGTGCCAGTAGCCCGGGACAAAGTCGCGAGCAGTACTTC. The full variable domain, its missing parts supplied by reference TRBV19 and TRBJ2-7, is DGGITQSPKYLFRKEGQNVTLSCEQNLNHDAMYWYRQDPGQGLRLIYYSQIVNDFQKGDIAEGYSVSREKKESFPLTVTSAQKNPTAFYLCASSPGQSREQYFGPGTRLTVT.

The chain employs TRBV5-4 and TRBJ1-1; D call uncertain. V dropped 4 bases and J dropped 5 bases, with 18 bases sitting between them. The CDR3 sequence is 15 residues long. Germline lookup yields CDR1 SGHNT and CDR2 YYREEE (reference sequence). CDR3 in amino acids: CASSSIPRGRTEAFF. DNA for the CDR3: TGTGCCAGCAGCAGCATACCCCGGGGAAGGACTGAAGCTTTCTTT.

The chain combines TRBV5-8 with TRBJ2-5; D remains ambiguous. Germline assignment: CDR1 SGHTS and CDR2 YDEGEE. This CDR3 has 13 residues. V was pared by 3 bases and J by 3 bases, with 9 bases between. The CDR3 is CASSSPAKETQYF. CDR3 in DNA: TGTGCCAGCAGCTCCCCCGCGAAAGAGACCCAGTACTTC.

CDR3 protein: CASSMGAPNYGYTF. CDR3 sequence (DNA): TGTGCCAGTAGTATGGGGGCCCCTAACTATGGCTACACCTTC. This rearrangement joins TRBV19 to TRBJ1-2, with a possible D match to TRBD1 (6 bases). From germline, CDR1 is LNHDA and CDR2 SQIVND (reference sequence). V was pared by 3 bases and J by 0 bases, with 8 bases between. The CDR3 runs to 14 residues.

The genes are TRBV30 and TRBJ1-4; 9 bases agree with TRBD1. Unmatched junction bases numbered 3, after V lost 2 bases and J lost 8 bases. CDR3 length: 13 amino acids. Germline V CDR1 and CDR2: GTSNPN, SVGIG (reference sequence). CDR3 sequence reads: CAWSTGGGEKLFF. The DNA of the CDR3 is TGTGCCTGGAGTACAGGGGGCGGAGAAAAACTGTTTTTT.

The chain combines TRBV11-3 with TRBJ2-1; possible D gene TRBD2, 6 bases. This CDR3 has 15 residues. CDR1 and CDR2 from the germline V gene are SGHNT and YENEEA. V was shortened by 0 bases and J by 2 bases, with 8 bases between the two germline ends. The CDR3 nucleotides are TGTGCCAGCAGCTTAGAATCGGGGGCCTACAATGAGCAGTTCTTC. It codes for CASSLESGAYNEQFF.

The chain joins TRBV18 to TRBJ2-3; D possibly corresponds to TRBD2 (6 bases). The CDR3 loop spans 15 amino acids. Per germline, CDR1 KGHSH and CDR2 LQKENI. The V and J ends lost 3 bases and 4 bases respectively, with 14 bases between them. The DNA for the CDR3 is TGTGCCAGCTCACCGCTAGCGCCGAGGGCAGATACGCAGTATTTT. This codes for CASSPLAPRADTQYF.

This clone was observed once. CDR3 nucleotide sequence: TGTGCCAGCAGCTCCTCCGGGACAGATAATTCACCCCTCCACTTT. It yields the protein CASSSSGTDNSPLHF. V usage is TRBV7-8 and J usage is TRBJ1-6; 7 bases are shared with TRBD1. J lost 5 bases, V lost 4 bases, and 5 bases had no gene match. Germline-derived CDR1 and CDR2 are SGHVS and FQNEAQ. This CDR3 is built from 15 residues.

The chain joins TRBV29-1 to TRBJ2-3; 8 bases fit TRBD2. V was clipped by 4 bases and J by 1 base; unmatched bases: 7. The CDR3 contains 15 residues. Per the germline V gene, CDR1 is SQVTM and CDR2 is ANQGSEA. CDR3 DNA sequence: TGCAGCGTTGTCTTCCGGGAGGGGGGCACAGATACGCAGTATTTT. This sequence encodes CSVVFREGGTDTQYF.

Note on this clone: The junction does not match germline at one end; this may be a read error. Additional DNA sequences in this sample encode the identical CDR3. The genes are TRBV4-3 and TRBJ1-1; 8 nucleotides line up with TRBD1. CDR3 length equals 14 residues. Germline values: CDR1 LGHNA, CDR2 YSLEER. Here the CDR3 DNA reads TGCGCCAGCAGCCAAGGACAGGGGAACACTGAAGCCTTCTTT. Residues: CASSQGQGNTEAFF.

The chain employs TRBV10-3 and TRBJ2-7; TRBD1 matches 7 bases. Per germline, CDR1 ENHRY and CDR2 SYGVKD. The CDR3 sequence is 14 residues long. J lost 6 bases, V lost 7 bases, and 12 bases had no gene match. CDR3 coding DNA: TGTGCCATCACCAGAGGGACAGCGCTCGGCGAGCAGTACTTC. Protein: CAITRGTALGEQYF.

The rearrangement joins TRBV4-1 to TRBJ2-1; TRBD1 matches at 10 bases. The ends lost 0 bases at V and 4 bases at J; junction bases unmatched: 6. This CDR3 comprises 17 residues. Germline V gene lookup returns CDR1 MGHRA and CDR2 YSYEKL. As DNA, the CDR3 is TGCGCCAGCAGCCAAGAGGAGGGGGACAGGGGATACAATGAGCAGTTCTTC. The encoded protein is CASSQEEGDRGYNEQFF.

The chain links TRBV9 to TRBJ2-7; 9 nucleotides match TRBD1. Germline CDR1 reads SGDLS; CDR2 reads YYNGEE. V shed 0 bases, J shed 0 bases, and the junction held 7 bases outside the gene matches. This CDR3 is built from 17 residues. This chain's CDR3 is CASSVALGQGASYEQYF. The CDR3, as DNA: TGTGCCAGCAGCGTAGCTCTGGGACAGGGTGCCTCCTACGAGCAGTACTTC.

This clone was seen a few times. J is TRBJ2-7 and V is TRBV10-3; 8 positions match TRBD2. Germline lookup yields CDR1 ENHRY and CDR2 SYGVKD. With V trimmed by 3 bases and J by 3 bases, 10 bases remained unmatched. This CDR3 comprises 16 residues. CDR3 in DNA: TGTGCCATCAGTGACGGTAAGGCTAGCGGGTTCTACGAGCAGTACTTC. It specifies CAISDGKASGFYEQYF.

The chain couples TRBV29-1 to TRBJ1-1; D uncertain. The germline V and J ends were trimmed by 5 bases and 3 bases, with 13 bases remaining between them. Germline CDR1 is SQVTM and CDR2 is ANQGSEA. The CDR3 has 13 residues. CDR3 nucleotides: TGCAGCGTTAGAGCTTCACGGTACACTGAAGCTTTCTTT. This translates into CSVRASRYTEAFF.

There are many counts of this clone. V and J are TRBV11-2 and TRBJ2-7; D is undetermined. Trimming cost V 3 bases and J 5 bases, with 14 bases left between them. Germline V gene data show CDR1 as SGHAT and CDR2 as FQNNGV. The CDR3 contains 14 residues. DNA for the CDR3: TGTGCCAGCAGCTTGAACCCCAACGGAGACGAGCAGTACTTC. This encodes CASSLNPNGDEQYF.

This clone came up a few times. J is TRBJ2-1 and V is TRBV6-5, with D maybe TRBD1 (6 bases). Germline lookup yields CDR1 MNHEY and CDR2 SVGAGI. The CDR3 has 15 residues. Trimming stripped 2 bases from V and 4 bases from J, with 12 bases between. The CDR3 DNA reads as TGTGCCAGCAGTTACGGGCCTACAGGGTACAATGAGCAGTTCTTC. This encodes CASSYGPTGYNEQFF.

The rearrangement uses TRBV7-2 and TRBJ2-3; 8 nucleotides agree with TRBD2. CDR3 size: 16 residues. Per the germline V gene, CDR1 is SGHTA and CDR2 is FQGNSA. With 4 bases clipped from V and 3 bases from J, the junction kept 9 bases outside the gene matches. The CDR3 DNA follows: TGTGCCAGCAGCTCAAAGGCTAGCGGGCATACAGATACGCAGTATTTT. Protein sequence: CASSSKASGHTDTQYF.

V gene TRBV19 combines with J gene TRBJ1-2; 8 positions match TRBD1. V trimming: 2 bases; J trimming: 3 bases; junction bases outside the gene matches: 5. The germline gives CDR1 LNHDA, CDR2 SQIVND (reference sequence). The CDR3 loop spans 15 amino acids. Here the CDR3 reads CASSIPGGADYGYTF. The CDR3 DNA reads as TGTGCCAGTAGTATACCAGGGGGCGCCGACTATGGCTACACCTTC.

This rearrangement joins TRBV29-1 to TRBJ1-3, with D possibly matching TRBD1 (5 bases). Germline CDR1 and CDR2: SQVTM and ANQGSEA. The V and J ends lost 4 bases and 2 bases respectively, with 9 bases between them. The CDR3 is 13 amino acids. CDR3 nucleotide sequence: TGCAGCGTTGCGGAAGGGGCTGGAAACACCATATATTTT. This codes for CSVAEGAGNTIYF.

This clone was seen a single time. The chain joins TRBV13 to TRBJ2-3; 13 nucleotides agree with TRBD2. Germline V CDR1 and CDR2: PRHDT, FYEKMQ (reference sequence). The junction had 6 bases not matched to a gene; V was cut back by 5 bases and J by 4 bases. The CDR3 consists of 16 residues. DNA for the CDR3: TGTGCCAGCAGCCGAGGACTAGCGGGAGTATCAGATACGCAGTATTTT. It specifies CASSRGLAGVSDTQYF.

This rearrangement joins TRBV6-1 to TRBJ1-2; 8 bases are shared with TRBD1. CDR1 MNHNS and CDR2 SASEGT come from the germline V gene. The CDR3 has 13 residues. Losses at the gene ends were 3 bases for V and 4 bases for J; bases not matched to a gene: 1. CDR3 nucleotide sequence: TGTGCCAGCAGTGAGGGACAGGCCTATGGCTACACCTTC. As protein: CASSEGQAYGYTF.

This sequence joins TRBV23-1 and TRBJ2-7; TRBD1 is a possible D gene (8 bases). TRBV23-1 is labeled an ORF, and its function is uncertain. The germline V and J ends were trimmed by 1 base and 3 bases, with 22 bases remaining between them. The CDR3 sequence is 18 residues long. CDR3 loop: CASSQYPFPTGGGYEQYF. In DNA, the CDR3 is TGCGCCAGCAGTCAATATCCCTTCCCAACAGGGGGGGGCTACGAGCAGTACTTC.

This chain connects TRBV7-2 to TRBJ1-4; 7 bases map to TRBD1. V dropped 5 bases and J dropped 8; count of bases not matched to a gene: 17. The CDR3 has 17 residues. The V gene's germline CDR1 is SGHTA and CDR2 FQGNSA. CDR3: CASSPRRVGGVVEKLFF. The CDR3 DNA is TGTGCCAGCAGCCCACGACGAGTAGGGGGCGTAGTCGAAAAACTGTTTTTT.

With respect to this clone: Mismatch with germline at one junction end may stem from a read error. The chain has TRBV7-9 and TRBJ1-1; D gene uncertain. Germline V gene data show CDR1 as SEHNR and CDR2 as FQNEAQ (reference sequence). The CDR3 extends over 11 amino acids. The CDR3 coding sequence is TGTTCCAGCAGCGAAGCCACTGAAGCTTTCTTT. Its translation: CSSSEATEAFF. Using reference TRBV7-9 and TRBJ1-1 for the parts outside the CDR3, the full variable domain is DTGVSQNPRHKITKRGQNVTFRCDPISEHNRLYWYRQTLGQGPEFLTYFQNEAQLEKSRLLSDRFSAERPKGSFSTLEIQRTEQGDSAMYLCSSSEATEAFFGQGTRLTVV.